The clone carrying this T cell receptor beta chain is labeled medium-sized. Antigen: not known. This CDR3 spans 16 amino acids. The V end was cut by 1 base, the J end by 4 bases, with 14 bases between. The germline gives CDR1 SGHNT, CDR2 YENEEA. The data were obtained in a study of T cells in localized non-small cell lung cancer. Profiled with immunoSEQ multiplex PCR; TCRdb holds only in-frame clones, not every one. The sample yields 1,200 or so clones, less than 25% seen once. Notes on the study in general: Uninvolved adjacent lung had more T cell clonality than any other tissue, topping tumor.

This sequence was found in a female donor of 60 years or more with stage I squamous cell lung carcinoma. Sequencing was performed on normal lung tissue next to the tumor, taken before any cancer treatment. The gene calls are TRBV11-3 and TRBJ2-1; the D is unclear. The CDR3 reads CASSLVRRPSYNEQFF. Written as DNA, the CDR3 is TGTGCCAGCAGCTTAGTAAGGCGCCCCTCTTACAATGAGCAGTTCTTC.